The 24 T cell receptor beta chains in this list originate from one sample, sequenced in a study of T cells after yellow fever vaccination. Via MiXCR, TCRdb re-called the 5' RACE reads, giving one row per CDR3 protein. The sample consists of roughly 70,000 distinct CDR3 sequences, almost 8% of them appearing once. The sequences come from CD8+ T cells sorted from PBMCs, collected on the day of the yellow fever booster vaccination. The receptors derive from a man younger than 45 who received the YFV17D yellow fever vaccine.

The rearrangement uses TRBV7-2 and TRBJ2-7; no clear D gene. The CDR3 extends over 12 amino acids. Trimming pared 2 bases from V and 7 bases from J, leaving 9 bases between. Germline CDR1 and CDR2: SGHTA and FQGNSA. The CDR3 is CASSLSGNEQYF. The CDR3 nucleotides are TGTGCCAGCAGCTTATCTGGGAATGAGCAGTACTTC.

This clonotype was found a few times. For the CDR3, the DNA is TGTGCCAGCAGTCCGTTTAGCGGAGCCTACGAGCAGTACTTC. Translating it yields CASSPFSGAYEQYF. The J gene is TRBJ2-7, the V gene TRBV27; a weak D match, TRBD2 (6 bases). In germline, CDR1 is MNHEY, CDR2 SMNVEV (reference sequence). Deletions cut 5 bases from V and 2 bases from J, with 13 bases between. There are 14 residues in the CDR3.

This clonotype was counted only a few times. The rearrangement uses TRBV4-1 and TRBJ2-7, with 7 bases identical to TRBD1. The germline V gene encodes CDR1 MGHRA and CDR2 YSYEKL. The CDR3 loop spans 15 amino acids. The V gene end was trimmed by 0 bases and the J gene end by 2 bases; junction bases not matched to a gene: 4. The CDR3 DNA reads TGCGCCAGCAGCCAAGAAACAGGGGAAACCTACGAGCAGTACTTC. The encoded protein is CASSQETGETYEQYF.

This clonotype was observed many times. The chain employs TRBV2 and TRBJ2-7, with 11 bases fitting TRBD2. Germline loops: CDR1 SNHLY, CDR2 FYNNEI. V shed 11 bases and J 5 bases; nucleotides not matched to a gene: 11. This CDR3 region has 14 residues. CDR3 loop: CAVQRLAGFHEQYF. CDR3 in DNA: TGTGCCGTACAGAGACTAGCGGGATTCCACGAGCAGTACTTC.

This clonotype was seen many times. The rearrangement joins TRBV7-8 to TRBJ2-7; D might be TRBD1 (5 bases). The germline V gene encodes CDR1 SGHVS and CDR2 FQNEAQ. The CDR3 contains 14 residues. V lost 1 base to trimming and J lost 2 bases, with 9 bases between them. Written as DNA, the CDR3 is TGTGCCAGCAGCTTAGTTGACAGAACCTACGAGCAGTACTTC. Amino acids: CASSLVDRTYEQYF.

The chain employs TRBV7-8 and TRBJ2-1; TRBD2 agrees at 13 bases. The CDR3 spans 15 residues. V lost 10 bases to trimming and J lost 8 bases; unmatched junction nucleotides: 11. CDR1 SGHVS and CDR2 FQNEAQ come from the germline V gene. CDR3 in amino acids: CATDPGLAGVDEQFF. CDR3 sequence (DNA): TGTGCCACGGATCCAGGACTAGCGGGAGTGGATGAGCAGTTCTTC.

As to this clonotype: Germline is not matched at one junction end, which may reflect a read error. The rearrangement joins TRBV11-1 to TRBJ1-4; a weak D match, TRBD1 (5 bases). This CDR3 is 13 amino acids long. The germline CDR1 and CDR2 sequences are SGHAT and FQDESV (reference sequence). The CDR3 DNA sequence: TGTGCCAGCAGCTTATCAGGGTACGAAAAACTGCTTTTT. Protein sequence: CASSLSGYEKLLF.

The chain is built from TRBV12-3 or TRBV12-4 and TRBJ2-1, with 10 positions matching TRBD2. CDR3 length: 17 amino acids. V gave up 5 bases and J gave up 2 bases; unmatched junction bases: 9. DNA for the CDR3: TGTGCCAGCAGTGGGCTAGCGGGAGTCCTAGCCTACAATGAGCAGTTCTTC. Amino acid sequence: CASSGLAGVLAYNEQFF.

The sample holds a few counts of this clonotype. The chain combines TRBV11-2 with TRBJ1-5; D is ambiguous. The CDR3 has 15 residues. The V and J ends lost 5 bases and 4 bases respectively, with 15 bases between them. CDR1 and CDR2 (germline): SGHAT, FQNNGV. The CDR3 region has the DNA TGTGCCAGCAGCGGAGACGGGGTAGGAAATCAGCCCCAGCATTTT. Amino acids: CASSGDGVGNQPQHF.

This clonotype was found once. With a much larger clone just one base away, this may be a read error. The chain couples TRBV6-5 to TRBJ2-1; 10 nucleotides line up with TRBD2. This CDR3 is built from 16 residues. The J segment lost 8 bases and the V segment lost 1 base, leaving 8 bases of the junction unmatched. Germline V lookup: CDR1 MNHEY, CDR2 SVGAGI. The CDR3 here is CASSYWSSGGSDEQFF. CDR3 DNA sequence: TGTGCCAGCAGTTACTGGTCTAGCGGGGGTAGCGATGAGCAGTTCTTC.

This clonotype was seen a few times. The V and J genes are TRBV7-9 and TRBJ2-7; 8 bases are shared with TRBD1. This CDR3 is built from 16 residues. Germline lookup yields CDR1 SEHNR and CDR2 FQNEAQ (reference sequence). V shed 2 bases, J shed 5 bases, and the junction held 11 bases outside the gene matches. DNA for the CDR3: TGTGCCAGCAGCTTACCGTGGGGACAGGCGGAAAACGAGCAGTACTTC. Amino acids: CASSLPWGQAENEQYF.

This clonotype has at least ten counts. This rearrangement joins TRBV28 to TRBJ1-2; D not certain. The CDR3 contains 14 residues. V lost 2 bases and J 8 bases, leaving 15 bases between the germline ends. The germline V gene encodes CDR1 MDHEN and CDR2 SYDVKM. The CDR3 is CASSLINEREGYTF. In nucleotides, the CDR3 is TGTGCCAGCAGTTTAATCAACGAGAGGGAGGGCTACACCTTC.

This clonotype was seen a few times. The V and J genes are TRBV3-1 and TRBJ2-7; 8 positions agree with TRBD2. This CDR3 region has 14 residues. V was clipped by 0 bases and J by 2 bases; unmatched bases: 0. CDR1 is LGHDT, CDR2 YNNKEL, per germline (reference sequence). CDR3 in DNA: TGTGCCAGCAGCCAAGAGGGACTAGCCTACGAGCAGTACTTC. Its translation: CASSQEGLAYEQYF.

The chain employs TRBV27 and TRBJ2-7, with a weak D call TRBD1 (5 bases). The CDR3 totals 13 residues. Trimming cost V 3 bases and J 4 bases, with 10 bases left between them. Germline V gene data show CDR1 as MNHEY and CDR2 as SMNVEV (reference sequence). CDR3 protein: CASSFQGLYEQYF. The CDR3 coding sequence is TGTGCCAGCAGTTTTCAGGGTTTATACGAGCAGTACTTC.

This clonotype was observed many times. This chain connects TRBV29-1 to TRBJ2-7, with D perhaps matching TRBD2 (5 bases). Trimming took off 3 bases at V and 0 bases at J, with 12 bases between the two ends. This CDR3 contains 14 residues. The germline CDR1 and CDR2 sequences are SQVTM and ANQGSEA. Here the CDR3 DNA reads TGCAGCGTTGAGGGAGACCAAAGCTCCTACGAGCAGTACTTC. Its translation is CSVEGDQSSYEQYF.

The chain couples TRBV7-9 to TRBJ2-1; possibly TRBD2 for D (5 bases). Germline CDR1 and CDR2: SEHNR and FQNEAQ (reference sequence). This CDR3 contains 15 residues. V was cut by 3 bases and J by 4 bases, with 13 bases left in between. The CDR3 coding sequence is TGTGCCAGCAGCTTCATCCCGGACTTGTACAATGAGCAGTTCTTC. Protein product: CASSFIPDLYNEQFF.

The chain employs TRBV6-2 or TRBV6-3 and TRBJ2-7; D is ambiguous. The CDR3 is made up of 12 amino acids. In germline, CDR1 is MNHEY, CDR2 SVGEGT. Deletions cut 2 bases from V and 6 bases from J, with 8 bases between. CDR3 DNA sequence: TGTGCCAGCAGTTACCGTCGAGCCGAGCAGTACTTC. Translated, it gives CASSYRRAEQYF.

The V call is TRBV5-1, the J call TRBJ2-2; TRBD2 agrees at 15 bases. After removal of 4 bases from V and 6 bases from J, the junction contained 7 bases not matched to a gene. The germline gives CDR1 SGHRS, CDR2 YFSETQ. The CDR3 has 17 amino acids. CDR3 nucleotide sequence: TGCGCCAGCAGCCAGGGACTAGCGGGAGGTCTTTCCGGGGAGCTGTTTTTT. It translates to CASSQGLAGGLSGELFF.

The genes are TRBV9 and TRBJ2-2, with D uncertain. Trimming shortened V by 0 bases and J by 7 bases, and 10 bases separated the two germline ends. This CDR3 is 14 amino acids long. Germline-derived CDR1 and CDR2 are SGDLS and YYNGEE. The CDR3 sequence is CASSVATSGGELFF. CDR3 in DNA: TGTGCCAGCAGCGTAGCTACGAGTGGCGGGGAGCTGTTTTTT.

V and J are TRBV20-1 and TRBJ2-1, with 7 bases identical to TRBD2. The germline gives CDR1 DFQATT, CDR2 SNEGSKA (reference sequence). The CDR3 totals 14 residues. The V segment lost 5 bases and the J segment 0 bases; nucleotides outside the gene matches: 4. The chain's CDR3 is CSAGGGYSYNEQFF. The CDR3 region has the DNA TGCAGTGCTGGGGGGGGGTACTCCTACAATGAGCAGTTCTTC.

This clonotype was detected only a few times. The V gene is TRBV2, the J gene TRBJ2-7; D possibly matches TRBD1 or TRBD2 (5 bases each). The CDR3 runs to 10 residues. Germline V gives CDR1 SNHLY, CDR2 FYNNEI. Trimming took off 6 bases at V and 6 bases at J, with 6 bases between the two ends. Here the CDR3 reads CASRGVEQYF. The DNA of the CDR3 is TGTGCCAGCAGGGGGGTCGAGCAGTACTTC. The whole variable domain, filled in from reference TRBV2 and TRBJ2-7, reads EPEVTQTPSHQVTQMGQEVILRCVPISNHLYFYWYRQILGQKVEFLVSFYNNEISEKSEIFDDQFSVERPDGSNFTLKIRSTKLEDSAMYFCASRGVEQYFGPGTRLTVT.

A few counts support this clonotype. The rearrangement joins TRBV7-2 to TRBJ2-1; D gene unclear. This CDR3 is 13 amino acids long. Trimming removed 3 bases at V and 9 bases at J, with 12 bases between. CDR1 is SGHTA and CDR2 is FQGNSA in the germline V gene. The CDR3 is CASSFVRAVEQFF. The CDR3 DNA is TGTGCCAGCAGCTTCGTTCGGGCAGTTGAGCAGTTCTTC. The full variable domain, with the rest looked up from reference TRBV7-2 and TRBJ2-1, is GAGVSQSPSNKVTEKGKDVELRCDPISGHTALYWYRQSLGQGLEFLIYFQGNSAPDKSGLPSDRFSAERTGGSVSTLTIQRTQQEDSAVYLCASSFVRAVEQFFGPGTRLTVL.

The chain employs TRBV29-1 and TRBJ2-7; D call uncertain. The length of the CDR3 is 12 residues. Germline V gives CDR1 SQVTM, CDR2 ANQGSEA. Trimming left V 2 bases short and J 0 bases short, with 5 bases between. CDR3 in amino acids: CSVELPSYEQYF. In nucleotides, the CDR3 is TGCAGCGTTGAATTGCCCTCCTACGAGCAGTACTTC.

This clonotype was seen many times. This sequence joins TRBV29-1 and TRBJ2-7, with TRBD1 matching over 7 bases. CDR1 and CDR2 from the germline V gene are SQVTM and ANQGSEA. V was clipped by 4 bases and J by 3 bases; unmatched bases: 6. The CDR3 runs 13 residues. The CDR3 bases are TGCAGCGTTGTCAGGGACAGAGTCTACGAGCAGTACTTC. Its protein is CSVVRDRVYEQYF.